This is a list of T cell receptor beta chains from one sample in a study of CD8+ T cells in alopecia areata. The assay was immunoSEQ multiplex PCR, and TCRdb's table has in-frame clones only and misses some. There are more than 100,000 clones in the sample; 85% to 90% occur only once, and 11% lies in the top ten. Sequenced here: CD8+ T cells sorted from blood, sampled at approximately week 31, from a patient treated with tofacitinib. The source of these receptors is a human donor with alopecia areata. The CDR3 runs from the conserved cysteine through the conserved F or W. A D gene is named only where the DNA matches it firmly. Size values are once, few and many counts, or a class for expanded clones, and some rows have none.

v_call	j_call	d_call	clone_size	cdr3_aa	cdr3_nt
TRBV4-1	TRBJ2-1	-	-	CASSQHRWGLGYNEQFF	TGCGCCAGCAGCCAGCATCGTTGGGGGTTAGGGTACAATGAGCAGTTCTTC
TRBV11-2	TRBJ2-5	-	-	CASSLSETQYF	TGTGCCAGCAGCTTATCAGAGACCCAGTACTTC
TRBV6-1	TRBJ2-7	-	once	CASSDSGGYGQYF	TGTGCCAGCAGTGACAGCGGAGGGTACGGGCAGTACTTC
TRBV7-9	TRBJ2-1	-	once	CASSLGTTDEQFF	TGTGCCAGCAGCTTAGGGACTACGGATGAGCAGTTCTTC
TRBV23-1	TRBJ2-7	-	-	CASTLNTLGGNHEQYF	TGCGCCAGCACCCTTAATACTCTAGGGGGAAACCACGAGCAGTACTTC
TRBV29-1	TRBJ2-2	-	-	CSVENQNTGELFF	TGCAGCGTTGAAAACCAGAACACCGGGGAGCTGTTTTTT
TRBV6-1	TRBJ1-1	-	-	CASSTTSMNTEAFF	TGTGCCAGCAGTACGACCTCTATGAACACTGAAGCTTTCTTT
TRBV4-2	TRBJ2-7	-	-	CASSHASLDYEQYF	TGTGCCAGCAGCCATGCCTCCCTAGACTACGAGCAGTACTTC
TRBV2	TRBJ2-3	-	-	CAKGATPRTDTQYF	TGTGCCAAGGGAGCTACTCCCCGCACAGATACGCAGTATTTT
TRBV7-2	TRBJ2-1	TRBD2	-	CASSPTSGSSSEQFF	TGTGCCAGCAGCCCAACTAGCGGGAGCTCGAGTGAGCAGTTCTTC
TRBV30	TRBJ2-1	TRBD2	few	CAGTYSSGRGYEQFF	TGTGCCGGGACCTACTCTAGCGGGAGAGGCTATGAGCAGTTCTTC
TRBV6-4	TRBJ2-1	TRBD1	-	CASSNTGGSSYNEQFF	TGTGCCAGCAGTAACACAGGGGGAAGCTCCTACAATGAGCAGTTCTTC
TRBV5-4	TRBJ1-1	-	-	CASSFGSTEAFF	TGTGCCAGCAGCTTTGGTAGCACTGAAGCTTTCTTT
TRBV7-9	TRBJ2-1	TRBD2	-	CASRGGSGSSYNEQFF	TGTGCCAGCAGGGGGGGGAGCGGGAGCTCCTACAATGAGCAGTTCTTC
TRBV15	TRBJ2-5	TRBD2	-	CATGGLAGALEETQYF	TGTGCCACCGGGGGGCTAGCGGGAGCGCTAGAAGAGACCCAGTACTTC
TRBV7-9	TRBJ2-7	TRBD2	-	CASSLGLAGTSYEQYF	TGTGCCAGCAGCTTAGGCCTAGCGGGCACCTCCTACGAGCAGTACTTC
TRBV19	TRBJ2-1	TRBD2	-	CASNRAGGLYNEQFF	TGTGCCAGTAACCGAGCGGGAGGCCTTTACAATGAGCAGTTCTTC
TRBV27	TRBJ1-1	-	-	CASSFWDLGEAFF	TGTGCCAGCAGTTTTTGGGATTTGGGGGAAGCTTTCTTT
TRBV6-5	TRBJ2-7	TRBD2	-	CASTRLAETYEQYF	TGTGCCAGCACCCGCCTAGCGGAAACCTACGAGCAGTACTTC
TRBV7-9	TRBJ1-4	TRBD1	-	CARTTRQGNNEKLFF	TGTGCCAGGACGACCAGACAGGGAAACAATGAAAAACTGTTTTTT
TRBV29-1	TRBJ2-7	TRBD1	-	CSVEGQGTYEQYF	TGCAGCGTTGAGGGACAGGGGACCTACGAGCAGTACTTC
TRBV19	TRBJ1-4	-	-	CASSALSEKLFF	TGTGCCAGTAGCGCGCTGAGTGAAAAACTGTTTTTT
TRBV29-1	TRBJ2-3	-	-	CSVDDPTRTDTQYF	TGCAGCGTTGATGACCCGACACGGACAGATACGCAGTATTTT
TRBV7-9	TRBJ1-2	-	-	CAGRTGTYGYTF	TGTGCCGGGAGGACTGGAACGTATGGCTACACCTTC
TRBV18	TRBJ2-3	-	-	CASSPQLVRDGLSPLTDTQYF	TGTGCCAGCTCACCACAACTGGTCCGGGACGGGCTCTCCCCCCTCACAGATACGCAGTATTTT
TRBV2	TRBJ2-3	-	-	CASSEHGSGTDTQYF	TGTGCCAGCAGTGAACACGGATCCGGCACAGATACGCAGTATTTT